This T cell receptor beta chain was sequenced during a study of blood T cells in healthy people across ages. Whole-study findings and limits: The fall in TCR beta diversity per million T cells was roughly linear with age.

Combining a sample-barcoded 5' primer with a J-beta primer mix, a second PCR ran for about 7 to 11 cycles. From the 5' RACE reads, TCRdb called clonotypes with MiXCR, one entry per CDR3 protein. This table has roughly 1,800,000 distinct CDR3 sequences, roughly 49% appearing once. V lost 4 bases and J 2 bases, leaving 9 bases between the germline ends. This CDR3 spans 13 amino acids. Looked up from germline, CDR1 is DFQATT and CDR2 is SNEGSKA (reference sequence). This clonotype has a handful of counts. The antigen is unknown. This chain uses TRBV20-1 with TRBJ1-5; D remains unclear. The material sequenced was blood. This TCR was sampled from a woman aged 40 to 49 in good health. Here the CDR3 DNA reads TGCAGTGCTAAAACACAAGGCAATCAGCCCCAGCATTTT. As protein: CSAKTQGNQPQHF.